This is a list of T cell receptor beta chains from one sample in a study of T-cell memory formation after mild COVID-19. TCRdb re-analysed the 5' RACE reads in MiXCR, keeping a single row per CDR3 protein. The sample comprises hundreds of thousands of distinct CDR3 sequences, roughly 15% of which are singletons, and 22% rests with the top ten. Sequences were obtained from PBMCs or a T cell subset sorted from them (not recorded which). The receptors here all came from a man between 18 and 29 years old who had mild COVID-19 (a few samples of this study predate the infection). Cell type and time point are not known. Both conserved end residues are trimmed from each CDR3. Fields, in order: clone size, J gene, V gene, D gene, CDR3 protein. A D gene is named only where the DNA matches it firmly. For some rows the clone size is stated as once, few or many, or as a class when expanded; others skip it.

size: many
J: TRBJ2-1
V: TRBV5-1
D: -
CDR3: ASSLDWSNEQF

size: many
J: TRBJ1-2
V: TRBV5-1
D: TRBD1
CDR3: ASSPRTGDGYT

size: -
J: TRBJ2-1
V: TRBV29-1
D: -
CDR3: SASPSGGDEQF

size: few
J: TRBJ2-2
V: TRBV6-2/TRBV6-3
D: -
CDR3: ASSTLGGPPAELF

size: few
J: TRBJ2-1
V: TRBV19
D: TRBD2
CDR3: ASSRTSGDHNEQF

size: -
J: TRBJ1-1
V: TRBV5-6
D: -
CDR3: ASSLDYTEAF

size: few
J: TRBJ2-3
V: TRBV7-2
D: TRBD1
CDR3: ASMTGLTDTQY

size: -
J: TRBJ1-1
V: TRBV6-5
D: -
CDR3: ASRLSENTEAF

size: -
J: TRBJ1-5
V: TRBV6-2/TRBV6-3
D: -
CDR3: ASVRRGPNQPQH

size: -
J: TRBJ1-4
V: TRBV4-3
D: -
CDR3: ASSQDWPGFSNEKLF

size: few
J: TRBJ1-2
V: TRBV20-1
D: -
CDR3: SARVNGDWGYT

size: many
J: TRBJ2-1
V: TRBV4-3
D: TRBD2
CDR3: ASSQLAGSSYNEQF

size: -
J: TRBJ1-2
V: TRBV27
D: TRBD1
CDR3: ASSNRGGGYT

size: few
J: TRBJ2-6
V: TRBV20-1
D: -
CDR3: SARSWSGANVLT

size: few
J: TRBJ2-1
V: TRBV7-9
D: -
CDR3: ASSFWAVRNEQF

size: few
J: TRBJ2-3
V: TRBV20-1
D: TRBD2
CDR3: SVRLAGGVQY

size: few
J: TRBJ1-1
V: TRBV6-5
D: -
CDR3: ASSYGGAGMNTEAF

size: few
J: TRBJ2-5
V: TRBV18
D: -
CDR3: ASPGETQY

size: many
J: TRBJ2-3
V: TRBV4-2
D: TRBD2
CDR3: ASSQLSGGPSDTQY

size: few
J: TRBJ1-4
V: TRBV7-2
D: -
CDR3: ASSPSGRIEKLF

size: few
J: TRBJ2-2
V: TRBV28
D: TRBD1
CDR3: ASKTGTDTGELF

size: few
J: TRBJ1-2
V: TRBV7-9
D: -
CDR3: ASSFEENYGYT

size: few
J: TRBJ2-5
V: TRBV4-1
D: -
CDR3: ASSQDLGPRDQETQY

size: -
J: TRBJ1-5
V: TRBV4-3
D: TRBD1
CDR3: ASSQGAGQGNQPQH

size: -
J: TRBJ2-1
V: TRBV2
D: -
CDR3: ASSEGRGNEQF

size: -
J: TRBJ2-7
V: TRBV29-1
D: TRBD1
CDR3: SVEVRTGSYEQY

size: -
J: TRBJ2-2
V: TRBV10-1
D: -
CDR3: ASSERGAGTGELF

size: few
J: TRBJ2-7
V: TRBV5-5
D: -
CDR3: ASSPTSNFYEQY

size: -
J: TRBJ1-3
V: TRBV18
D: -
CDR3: ASSPGERNTIY

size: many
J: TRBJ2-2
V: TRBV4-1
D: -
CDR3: ASSHPRDKNTGELF

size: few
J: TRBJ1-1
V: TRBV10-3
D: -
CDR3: AITLGENTEAF

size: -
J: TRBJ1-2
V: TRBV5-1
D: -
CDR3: ASSLPGAGGYT

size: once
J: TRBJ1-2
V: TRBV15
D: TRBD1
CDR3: ATSRDRSYGYT

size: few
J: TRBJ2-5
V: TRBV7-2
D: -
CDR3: ASSLDLWQRKETQY

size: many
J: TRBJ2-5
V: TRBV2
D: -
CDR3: ASSAYQETQY

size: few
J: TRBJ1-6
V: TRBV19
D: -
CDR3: ASSLSERGNSPLH

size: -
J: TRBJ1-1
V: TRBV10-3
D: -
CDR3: AISDGPTEAF

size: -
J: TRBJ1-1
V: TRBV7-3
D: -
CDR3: ASSETGFGGTEAF

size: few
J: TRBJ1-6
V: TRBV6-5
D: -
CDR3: ASSYSSPRETPLH

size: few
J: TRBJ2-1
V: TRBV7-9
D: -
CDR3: ASTPGPYNEQF

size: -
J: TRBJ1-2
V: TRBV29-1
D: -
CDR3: SVDGGYGYT